These T cell receptor beta chains were read from a single sample in a study of blood T cell repertoires in COVID-19. Sequencing was performed with immunoSEQ multiplex PCR; in TCRdb, only in-frame clones are kept and a portion is missing. The table lists roughly 88,000 clones, around 85% of them singletons. What was sequenced was peripheral blood. The receptors stem from a woman aged 60-75 years with COVID-19, enrolled during active disease. Each CDR3 is given with its conserved first and last residue. The order of the fields is J gene, clone size, V gene, D gene, CDR3 protein, CDR3 DNA. The D gene is left open where the match is weak. Rows may omit the clone size; those that give it use once, few, many or a size class.

>TRBJ1-5|NA|TRBV30|NA
CAWQQGVANQPQHF
TGTGCCTGGCAACAGGGTGTTGCCAATCAGCCCCAGCATTTT
>TRBJ1-3|NA|TRBV3-1/TRBV3-2|TRBD1
CASSPGGQNSGNTIYF
TGTGCCAGCAGCCCCGGGGGACAGAACTCTGGAAACACCATATATTTT
>TRBJ2-5|NA|TRBV3-1/TRBV3-2|TRBD2
CASSQDLRETGGPGETQYF
TGTGCCAGCAGCCAAGATCTCCGCGAAACGGGGGGGCCCGGTGAGACCCAGTACTTC
>TRBJ1-4|NA|TRBV14|TRBD1
CASSRQGETNEKLFF
TGTGCCAGCAGCCGGCAGGGGGAGACTAATGAAAAACTGTTTTTT
>TRBJ1-1|few|TRBV18|NA
CASSPGTGDTEAFF
TGTGCCAGCTCACCGGGCACGGGGGACACTGAAGCTTTCTTT
>TRBJ1-1|NA|TRBV3-1/TRBV3-2|TRBD1
CASSRDSSNTEAFF
TGTGCCAGCAGCCGGGACAGCTCGAACACTGAAGCTTTCTTT
>TRBJ1-2|NA|TRBV12-5|TRBD1
CASGLAGGGYGYTF
TGTGCTAGTGGTTTGGCAGGGGGCGGCTATGGCTACACCTTC
>TRBJ2-5|many|TRBV3-1/TRBV3-2|NA
CASSQENGGETQYF
TGTGCCAGCAGCCAAGAAAACGGCGGAGAGACCCAGTACTTC
>TRBJ1-5|NA|TRBV30|NA
CAWSEQAHQPQHF
TGTGCCTGGAGTGAACAGGCTCATCAGCCCCAGCATTTT
>TRBJ2-3|NA|TRBV19|TRBD1
CATSQGASTDTQYF
TGTGCCACCTCTCAGGGGGCGAGCACAGATACGCAGTATTTT